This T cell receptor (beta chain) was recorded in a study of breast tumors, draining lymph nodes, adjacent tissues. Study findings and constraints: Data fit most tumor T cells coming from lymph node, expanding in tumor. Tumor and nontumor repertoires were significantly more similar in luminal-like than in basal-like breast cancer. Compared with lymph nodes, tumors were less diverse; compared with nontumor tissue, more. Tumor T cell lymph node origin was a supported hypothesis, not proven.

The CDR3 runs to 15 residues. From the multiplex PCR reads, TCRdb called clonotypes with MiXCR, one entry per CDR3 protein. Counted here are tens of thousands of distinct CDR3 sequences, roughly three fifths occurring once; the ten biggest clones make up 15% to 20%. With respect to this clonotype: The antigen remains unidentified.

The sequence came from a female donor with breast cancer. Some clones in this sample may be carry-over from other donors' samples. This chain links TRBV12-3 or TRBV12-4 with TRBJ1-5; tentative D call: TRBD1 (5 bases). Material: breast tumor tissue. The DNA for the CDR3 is TGTGCTAGTGGTTTGATTTTGGGGCGCGAGCAGCCCCAGCATTTT. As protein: CASGLILGREQPQHF.